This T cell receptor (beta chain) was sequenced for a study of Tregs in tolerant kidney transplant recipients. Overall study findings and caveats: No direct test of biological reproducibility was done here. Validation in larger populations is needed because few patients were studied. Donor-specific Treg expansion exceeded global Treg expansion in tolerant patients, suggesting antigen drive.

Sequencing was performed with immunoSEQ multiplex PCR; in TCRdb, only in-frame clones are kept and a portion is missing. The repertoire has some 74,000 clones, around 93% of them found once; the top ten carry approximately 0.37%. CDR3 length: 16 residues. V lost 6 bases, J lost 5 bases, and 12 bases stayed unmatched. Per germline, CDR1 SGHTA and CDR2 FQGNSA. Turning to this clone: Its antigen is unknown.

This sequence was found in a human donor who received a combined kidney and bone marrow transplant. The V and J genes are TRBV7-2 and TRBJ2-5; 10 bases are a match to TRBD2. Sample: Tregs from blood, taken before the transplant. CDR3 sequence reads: CASSTQLAGFGETQYF. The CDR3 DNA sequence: TGTGCCAGCAGTACTCAACTAGCGGGATTTGGGGAGACCCAGTACTTC. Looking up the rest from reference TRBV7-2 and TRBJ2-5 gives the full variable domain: GAGVSQSPSNKVTEKGKDVELRCDPISGHTALYWYRQSLGQGLEFLIYFQGNSAPDKSGLPSDRFSAERTGGSVSTLTIQRTQQEDSAVYLCASSTQLAGFGETQYFGPGTRLLVL.